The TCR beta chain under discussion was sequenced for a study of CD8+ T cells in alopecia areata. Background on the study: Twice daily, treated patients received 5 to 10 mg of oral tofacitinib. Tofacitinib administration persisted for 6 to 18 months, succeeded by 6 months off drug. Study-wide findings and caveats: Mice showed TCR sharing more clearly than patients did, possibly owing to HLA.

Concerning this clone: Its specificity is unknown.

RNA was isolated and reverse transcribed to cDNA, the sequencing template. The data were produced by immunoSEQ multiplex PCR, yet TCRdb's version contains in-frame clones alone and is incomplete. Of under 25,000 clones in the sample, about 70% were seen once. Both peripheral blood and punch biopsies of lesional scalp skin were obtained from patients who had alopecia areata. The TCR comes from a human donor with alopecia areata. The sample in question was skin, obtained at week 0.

CDR3 residues: CASSPYRDRVEESGYTF. In DNA, the CDR3 is TGTGCCAGCAGTCCATACCGGGACAGGGTGGAGGAGAGTGGCTACACCTTC. This chain connects TRBV27 to TRBJ1-2, with 9 bases lining up with TRBD1. V gave up 5 bases and J gave up 7 bases; unmatched junction bases: 17. The CDR3 spans 17 residues. Germline CDR1 reads MNHEY; CDR2 reads SMNVEV (reference sequence).